This T cell receptor (beta chain) was sequenced during a study of early T cells in non-severe SARS-CoV-2 infection. Study-level background: Whole-blood bulk RNA, unsorted, was sequenced, and chains were unpaired.

Details on this clonotype: Its specificity is not known.

V shed 5 bases and J shed 6 bases, with 11 bases lying between them. CDR1 SEHNR and CDR2 FQNEAQ come from the germline V gene (reference sequence). The CDR3 covers 12 residues. Study-wide results and limits: Matching against VDJdb likely underestimated virus-specific expansions, favoring anti-spike CD8.

In the library, individual cDNA molecules carried attached unique molecular identifiers. TCRdb reprocessed the 5' RACE reads via MiXCR and lists one record per CDR3 protein. Among 80,000 to 95,000 distinct CDR3 sequences listed, around 16% were seen once. This receptor was obtained from an adult who was a healthcare worker with PCR-confirmed SARS-CoV-2 infection or an uninfected control (not recorded which). This sequence joins TRBV7-9 and TRBJ2-7; D possibly corresponds to TRBD2 (6 bases). This material consisted of whole blood, taken at baseline. The CDR3 DNA sequence: TGTGCCAGCAGCAGCGGGCGCCGCGAGCAGTACTTC. This encodes CASSSGRREQYF. Complete variable domain (other parts from reference TRBV7-9 and TRBJ2-7): DTGVSQNPRHKITKRGQNVTFRCDPISEHNRLYWYRQTLGQGPEFLTYFQNEAQLEKSRLLSDRFSAERPKGSFSTLEIQRTEQGDSAMYLCASSSGRREQYFGPGTRLTVT.